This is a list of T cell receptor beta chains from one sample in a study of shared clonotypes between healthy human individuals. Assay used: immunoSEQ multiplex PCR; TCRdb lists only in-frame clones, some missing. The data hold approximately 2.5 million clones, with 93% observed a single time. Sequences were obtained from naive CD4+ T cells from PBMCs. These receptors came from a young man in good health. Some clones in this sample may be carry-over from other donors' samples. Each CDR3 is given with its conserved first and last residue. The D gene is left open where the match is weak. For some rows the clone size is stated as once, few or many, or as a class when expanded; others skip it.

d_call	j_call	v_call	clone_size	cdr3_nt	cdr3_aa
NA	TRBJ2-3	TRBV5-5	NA	TGTGCCAGCAGCACTCTAGGGAAGAGCACAGATACGCAGTATTTT	CASSTLGKSTDTQYF
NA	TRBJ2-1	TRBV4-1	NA	TGCGCCAGCAGCTACCTTTTGGGGGTCGGCCAATACAATGAGCAGTTCTTC	CASSYLLGVGQYNEQFF
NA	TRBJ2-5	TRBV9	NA	TGTGCCAGCAGCGTAGTGGGGGTCCCCTTCCAAGAGACCCAGTACTTC	CASSVVGVPFQETQYF
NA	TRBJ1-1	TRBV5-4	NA	TGTGCCAGCAGCCGCCGTGACACTGAAGCTTTCTTT	CASSRRDTEAFF
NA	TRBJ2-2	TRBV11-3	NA	TGTGCCAGCAACAAATATCCCGGGGAGCTGTTTTTT	CASNKYPGELFF
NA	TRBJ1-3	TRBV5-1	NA	TGCGCCAGCAGCTTAGTAGGGCTCGGAAACACCATATATTTT	CASSLVGLGNTIYF
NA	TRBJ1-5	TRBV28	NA	TGTGCCAGCTACTCTCCCCGGGGTTTCGGAAATCAGCCCCAGCATTTT	CASYSPRGFGNQPQHF
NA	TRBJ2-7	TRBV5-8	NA	TGTGCCAGCAGTCCTCGAACGGGGAAGATATCCTACGAGCAGTACTTC	CASSPRTGKISYEQYF
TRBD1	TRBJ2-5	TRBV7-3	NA	TGTGCCAGCAGCTTACACAGGGGGGAGACCCAGTACTTC	CASSLHRGETQYF
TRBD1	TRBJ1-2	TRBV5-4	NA	TGTGCCAGCAGCTTACCGGGACAGGGGAACACCTTC	CASSLPGQGNTF
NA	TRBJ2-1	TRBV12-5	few	TGTGCTACCCACGCAGGGCAGTTCTTC	CATHAGQFF
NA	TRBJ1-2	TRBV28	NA	TGTGCCAGCAGGGACAGTAACTATGGCTACACCTTC	CASRDSNYGYTF
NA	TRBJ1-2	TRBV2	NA	TGTGCCAGCAGTCTCGGCCGACCTCCTAACTATGGCTACACCTTC	CASSLGRPPNYGYTF
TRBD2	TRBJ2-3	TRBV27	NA	TGTGCCAGCAGTTCCTCGGAGTGGGTGTGGCGGGAGCGAGACACAGATACGCAGTATTTT	CASSSSEWVWRERDTDTQYF
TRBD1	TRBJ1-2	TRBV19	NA	TGTGCCAGTGGGACAGGGGGCGCGGGAACATATGGCTACACCTTC	CASGTGGAGTYGYTF
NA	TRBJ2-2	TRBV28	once	TGTGCCAGCAGTCCCGACTCGTGGACACTAAACACCGGGGAGCTGTTTTTT	CASSPDSWTLNTGELFF
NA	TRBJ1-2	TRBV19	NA	TGTGCCAGTAGTAGCGGCGGAGGTCGAAACTATGGCTACACCTTC	CASSSGGGRNYGYTF
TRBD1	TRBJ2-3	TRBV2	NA	TGTGCCAGCAGTGGGGACAGGGGGCCCCGTGGCACAGATACGCAGTATTTT	CASSGDRGPRGTDTQYF
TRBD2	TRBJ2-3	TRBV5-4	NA	TGTGCCAGCACCTCGGGACTAGTGGGAACGGGTACGCAGTATTTT	CASTSGLVGTGTQYF
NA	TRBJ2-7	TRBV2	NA	TGTGCCAGCAGTGAACAGGGGTCCTACGAGCAGTACTTC	CASSEQGSYEQYF
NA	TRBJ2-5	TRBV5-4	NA	TGTGCCAGCAGCCACCCGGAGGAGACCCAGTACTTC	CASSHPEETQYF
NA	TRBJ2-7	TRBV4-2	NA	TGTGCCAGCAGCCAAGAAGGGGGACTATACTACGAGCAGTACTTC	CASSQEGGLYYEQYF
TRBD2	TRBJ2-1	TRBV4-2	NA	TGTGCCAGCAGCCGGGGGGGGCCAGCGGGAGACAATGAGCAGTTCTTC	CASSRGGPAGDNEQFF
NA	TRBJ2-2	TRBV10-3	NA	TGTGCCATCAGTGAATTTGGCGGCAGCCTGGGGGAGCTGTTTTTT	CAISEFGGSLGELFF
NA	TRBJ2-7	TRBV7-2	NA	TGTGCCAGCAGCTTGGGTCGGGGCGTGCCTTACGAGCAGTACTTC	CASSLGRGVPYEQYF
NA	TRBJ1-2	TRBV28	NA	TGTGCCAGCAGTTTACCTGGTCGACTCTATGGCTACACCTTC	CASSLPGRLYGYTF
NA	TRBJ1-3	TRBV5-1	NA	TGCGCCAGCAGTCAAACAGGCGTGGGCTCTGGAAACACCATATATTTT	CASSQTGVGSGNTIYF
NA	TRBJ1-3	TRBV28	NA	TGTGCCAGCAGTTTGGCGGGGGGCGCCGGAAACACCATATATTTT	CASSLAGGAGNTIYF
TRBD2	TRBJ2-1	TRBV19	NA	TGTGCCAGTAGTGATTTAGCGGGAGTGGAGCAGTTCTTC	CASSDLAGVEQFF
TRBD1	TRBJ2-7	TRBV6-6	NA	TGTGCCAGCAGTAAGACAGGGTACCTGTACGAGCAGTACTTC	CASSKTGYLYEQYF
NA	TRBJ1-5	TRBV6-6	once	TGTGCCAGCAGTTACCCCTCCGGACAGAATCAGCCCCAGCATTTT	CASSYPSGQNQPQHF
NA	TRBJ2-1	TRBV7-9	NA	TGTGCCAGCAGCTTTTCCGGCGGATACTCCTACAATGAGCAGTTCTTC	CASSFSGGYSYNEQFF
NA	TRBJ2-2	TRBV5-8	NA	TGTGCCAGCAGCTTGCGCAGGGTGAACACCGGGGAGCTGTTTTTT	CASSLRRVNTGELFF
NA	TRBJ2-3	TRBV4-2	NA	TGTGCCAGCAGTCCCTGGACCCTCAGCACAGATACGCAGTATTTT	CASSPWTLSTDTQYF
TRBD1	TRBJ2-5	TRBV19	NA	TGTGCCAGTAGTATTAAGCAGGGGGCTTTGGAGACCCAGTACTTC	CASSIKQGALETQYF
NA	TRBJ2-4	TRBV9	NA	TGTGCCAGCAGCGAGGCCCCCCTTGGGGGAAACATTCAGTACTTC	CASSEAPLGGNIQYF
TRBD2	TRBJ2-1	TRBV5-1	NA	TGCGCCAGCAGCTTAGGCGGGAGGGCCGGCAATGAGCAGTTCTTC	CASSLGGRAGNEQFF
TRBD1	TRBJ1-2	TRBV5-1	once	TGCGCCAGCAGCTTGGCCTGGGACAGCTACCGTGGCTACACCTTC	CASSLAWDSYRGYTF
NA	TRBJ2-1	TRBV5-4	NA	TGTGCCAGCGAAATAGACCGGACCCGCGAGCAGTTCTTC	CASEIDRTREQFF
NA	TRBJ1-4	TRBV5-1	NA	TGCGCCAGCAGCTTGGAAGGCGTCCCTAATGAAAAACTGTTTTTT	CASSLEGVPNEKLFF
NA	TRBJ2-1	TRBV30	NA	TGTGCCTGGGAGGGATTGAACTACAATGAGCAGTTCTTC	CAWEGLNYNEQFF
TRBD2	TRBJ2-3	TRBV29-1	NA	TGCAGCGCCCCACCCCTAGCGGGGGGCACAGATACGCAGTATTTT	CSAPPLAGGTDTQYF
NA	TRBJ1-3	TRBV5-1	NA	TGCGCCAGCAGCACTACGGGAAACACCATATATTTT	CASSTTGNTIYF
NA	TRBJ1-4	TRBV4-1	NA	TGCGCCAGCAGCCAGTGGATTACCCCTAATGAAAAACTGTTTTTT	CASSQWITPNEKLFF
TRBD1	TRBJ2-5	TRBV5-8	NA	TGTGCCAGCAGCCTGGGACAGGCGGGAGAGACCCAGTACTTC	CASSLGQAGETQYF
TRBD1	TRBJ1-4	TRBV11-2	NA	TGTGCCAGCAGCTACAACAGGGGGACTAATGAAAAACTGTTTTTT	CASSYNRGTNEKLFF
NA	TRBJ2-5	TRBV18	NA	TGTGCCAGCTCACCATGGTCCCAGCTAAGTGAGACCCAGTACTTC	CASSPWSQLSETQYF
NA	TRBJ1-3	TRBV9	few	TGTGCCAGCAGCGTAGCTGGAAACACCATATATTTT	CASSVAGNTIYF
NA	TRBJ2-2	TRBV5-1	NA	TGCGCCAGCAGCTTGGACCCACAGGGAGCCGGGGAGCTGTTTTTT	CASSLDPQGAGELFF
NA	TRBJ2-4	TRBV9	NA	TGTGCCAGCAGCCCCGAACCTACCGGGAGAAACATTCAGTACTTC	CASSPEPTGRNIQYF
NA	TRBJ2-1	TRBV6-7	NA	TGTGCCAGCAGTGACGGGACCCACAATGAGCAGTTCTTC	CASSDGTHNEQFF
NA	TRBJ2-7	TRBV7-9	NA	TGTGCCAGCAGCAAAGGCACGGGGGCCCTATACGAGCAGTACTTC	CASSKGTGALYEQYF
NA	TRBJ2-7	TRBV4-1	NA	TGCGCCAGCAGCCCAAAGGACGGGGGGCACTACGAGCAGTACTTC	CASSPKDGGHYEQYF
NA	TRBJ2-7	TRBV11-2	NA	TGTGCCAGCAGCCCAGGGCCATCCATATACGAGCAGTACTTC	CASSPGPSIYEQYF
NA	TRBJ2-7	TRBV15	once	TGTGCCACCCCTTCCCCCTCCTACGAGCAGTACTTC	CATPSPSYEQYF
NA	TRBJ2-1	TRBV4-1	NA	TGCGCCAGCAGCCAAGAAGTTCTGTTAAATGAGCAGTTCTTC	CASSQEVLLNEQFF
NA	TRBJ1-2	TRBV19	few	TGTGCCAGTAGTCCTGGGTATCGTGGCTACACCTTC	CASSPGYRGYTF
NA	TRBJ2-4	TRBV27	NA	TGTGCCAGCAGTTTAGGCAAAAACATTCAGTACTTC	CASSLGKNIQYF
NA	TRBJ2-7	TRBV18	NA	TGTGCCAGCTCACCAGGCGCGGGCTCCTACGAGCAGTACTTC	CASSPGAGSYEQYF
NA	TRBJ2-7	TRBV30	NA	TGTGCCTGGAGTGTACGGCGGGCTTCCGGCGAGCAGTACTTC	CAWSVRRASGEQYF